This T cell receptor beta chain stems from a study of blood T cell repertoires in COVID-19. Whole-study context: The United States, Italy and Spain supplied acute and convalescent COVID-19 samples. The analysed material was cDNA or gDNA that came from T cells, B-cell-depleted T cells, or PBMCs.

Germline CDR1 and CDR2: MNHEY and SMNVEV (reference sequence). This CDR3 has 16 residues. Trimming took 3 bases from V and 5 from J, leaving 14 bases between them. In the authors' methods: Amplifying reference gene primers gave estimates of nucleated cell counts. Profiling relied on immunoSEQ multiplex PCR, and the TCRdb table lists in-frame clones only, not all of them. That table supplies the V and J calls and clone size; D and trimming were determined from the DNA. In the table there are around 250,000 clones, around 83% of which are singletons. This TCR derives from a man aged 35-49 years with active or convalescent COVID-19. The specimen was peripheral blood. V and J are TRBV27 and TRBJ1-6; the D is unclear. The DNA of the CDR3 is TGTGCCAGCAGTTTCTTGAGGGCAGAAAATAATTCACCCCTCCACTTT. It translates to CASSFLRAENNSPLHF.